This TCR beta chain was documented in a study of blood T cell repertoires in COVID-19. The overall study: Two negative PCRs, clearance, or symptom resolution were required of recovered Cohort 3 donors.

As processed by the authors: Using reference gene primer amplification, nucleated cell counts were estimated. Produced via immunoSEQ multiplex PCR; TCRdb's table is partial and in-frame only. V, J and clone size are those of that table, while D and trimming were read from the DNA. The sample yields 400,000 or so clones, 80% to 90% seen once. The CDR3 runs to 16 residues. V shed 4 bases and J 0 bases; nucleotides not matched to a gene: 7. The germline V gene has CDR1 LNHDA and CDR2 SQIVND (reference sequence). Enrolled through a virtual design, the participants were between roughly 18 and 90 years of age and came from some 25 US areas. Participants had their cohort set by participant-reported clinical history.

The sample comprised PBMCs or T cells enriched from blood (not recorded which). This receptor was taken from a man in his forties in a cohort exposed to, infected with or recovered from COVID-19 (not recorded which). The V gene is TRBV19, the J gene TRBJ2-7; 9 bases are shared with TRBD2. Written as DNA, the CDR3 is TGTGCCAGTAGTACCCCCGGGACTAGCCTCTCCTACGAGCAGTACTTC. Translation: CASSTPGTSLSYEQYF.